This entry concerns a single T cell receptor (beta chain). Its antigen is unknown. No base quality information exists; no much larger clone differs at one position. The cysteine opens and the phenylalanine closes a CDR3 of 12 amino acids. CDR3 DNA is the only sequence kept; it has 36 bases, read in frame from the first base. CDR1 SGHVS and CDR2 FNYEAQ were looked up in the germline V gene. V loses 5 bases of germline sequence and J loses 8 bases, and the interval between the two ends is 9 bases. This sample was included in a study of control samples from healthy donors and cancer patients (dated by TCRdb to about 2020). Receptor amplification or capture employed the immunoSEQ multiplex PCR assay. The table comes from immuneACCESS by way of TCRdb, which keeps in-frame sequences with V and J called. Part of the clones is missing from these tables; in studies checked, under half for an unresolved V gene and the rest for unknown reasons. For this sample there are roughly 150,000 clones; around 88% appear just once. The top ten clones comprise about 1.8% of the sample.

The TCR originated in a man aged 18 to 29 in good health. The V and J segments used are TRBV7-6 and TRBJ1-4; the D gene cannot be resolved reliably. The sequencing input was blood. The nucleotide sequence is TGTGCCAGCAGCCCTCGAGGGGAAAAACTGTTTTTT. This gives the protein CASSPRGEKLFF.